The 32 T cell receptor beta chains listed next were all sequenced from one sample in a study of OX40 agonist ivuxolimab in advanced cancers. Libraries were prepared by immunoSEQ multiplex PCR; TCRdb keeps only in-frame clonotypes and omits some of them. The top ten hold around 20% of the sample, which has around 37,000 clones, roughly 76% seen once. The source was CD4+ or CD8+ T cells sorted from blood, collected in a trial of the OX40 agonist ivuxolimab. These receptors all come from an adult with an advanced solid tumor such as melanoma, head and neck, liver or kidney cancer.

The chain has TRBV11-2 and TRBJ2-5; the D is unclear. With 5 bases removed from V and 5 bases from J, the gap between germline ends came to 15 bases. CDR1 SGHAT and CDR2 FQNNGV come from the germline V gene. This CDR3 has 14 amino acids. This CDR3 reads CASSLGQNLETQYF. CDR3 coding DNA: TGTGCCAGCAGCCTGGGCCAGAATCTCGAGACCCAGTACTTC.

For the CDR3, the DNA is TGTGCCAGCAGCCAAGTCGGGGATACGCAGTATTTT. Its translation is CASSQVGDTQYF. This sequence joins TRBV7-3 and TRBJ2-3; D is undetermined. The CDR3 consists of 12 residues. The germline V gene encodes CDR1 SGHTA and CDR2 FQGTGA. V shed 5 bases and J shed 6 bases, with 9 bases lying between them.

The gene calls are TRBV6-5 and TRBJ2-1; TRBD2 aligns across 11 bases. This CDR3 comprises 15 residues. The ends lost 6 bases at V and 7 bases at J; junction bases unmatched: 8. Germline CDR1 reads MNHEY; CDR2 reads SVGAGI. The CDR3 bases are TGTGCCAGCAGCCGTCTAGCGGGGGGTTTTAATGAGCAGTTCTTC. It codes for CASSRLAGGFNEQFF.

This clone was recorded only once. This chain uses TRBV28 with TRBJ1-1; perhaps TRBD1 as D (5 bases). The CDR3 is made up of 14 amino acids. The germline gives CDR1 MDHEN, CDR2 SYDVKM. With 3 bases removed from V and 0 bases from J, the gap between germline ends came to 8 bases. The CDR3 sequence is CASSLAQVNTEAFF. The CDR3 DNA sequence: TGTGCCAGCAGTTTGGCACAGGTGAACACTGAAGCTTTCTTT. Together with reference TRBV28 and TRBJ1-1, the CDR3 gives the full variable domain: DVKVTQSSRYLVKRTGEKVFLECVQDMDHENMFWYRQDPGLGLRLIYFSYDVKMKEKGDIPEGYSVSREKKERFSLILESASTNQTSMYLCASSLAQVNTEAFFGQGTRLTVV.

The chain links TRBV5-6 to TRBJ2-1, with D perhaps being TRBD1 or TRBD2 (5 bases each). Between the trimmed V and J ends, which lost 4 bases and 9 bases, there was a span of 14 bases. The germline CDR1 and CDR2 sequences are SGHDT and YYEEEE. CDR3 length: 13 residues. The CDR3 sequence is CASSKGPSGEQFF. CDR3 sequence (DNA): TGTGCCAGCAGCAAGGGACCAAGTGGTGAGCAGTTCTTC.

This clone was observed a few times. CDR3 sequence (DNA): TGCGCCAGCAAGACTGAACCCACGGAGACCCAGTACTTC. This translates into CASKTEPTETQYF. V and J are TRBV5-1 and TRBJ2-5; D ambiguous. Germline CDR1 is SGHRS and CDR2 is YFSETQ. The length of the CDR3 is 13 residues. Between the trimmed V and J ends, which lost 6 bases and 5 bases, there was a span of 14 bases.

V and J are TRBV6-6 and TRBJ1-5, with 8 bases identical to TRBD1. V lost 4 bases, J lost 7 bases, and 9 bases stayed unmatched. This CDR3 has 15 amino acids. The germline gives CDR1 MNHNY, CDR2 SVGAGI (reference sequence). This CDR3 reads CASSSPQGASQPQHF. The CDR3 nucleotides read TGTGCCAGCAGTTCGCCCCAGGGGGCTAGCCAGCCCCAGCATTTT.

The gene calls are TRBV4-1 and TRBJ1-2; 7 bases map to TRBD1. Germline V gives CDR1 MGHRA, CDR2 YSYEKL. V dropped 2 bases and J dropped 2; count of bases not matched to a gene: 5. The CDR3 sequence is 15 residues long. In nucleotides, the CDR3 is TGCGCCAGCAGCCAACCGGCCAGGGGGAACTATGGCTACACCTTC. This sequence encodes CASSQPARGNYGYTF.

V and J are TRBV28 and TRBJ1-1, with 10 bases that match TRBD1. V dropped 5 bases and J dropped 6; count of bases not matched to a gene: 6. CDR1 is MDHEN and CDR2 is SYDVKM in the germline V gene. The CDR3 runs to 14 residues. The chain's CDR3 is CASSPGTGVPEAFF. The CDR3 region has the DNA TGTGCCAGCAGTCCCGGGACAGGGGTTCCTGAAGCTTTCTTT.

The chain joins TRBV28 to TRBJ1-5, with TRBD1 as a possible D gene (5 bases). V shed 6 bases and J shed 3 bases, with 12 bases lying between them. The CDR3 contains 14 residues. Germline loops: CDR1 MDHEN, CDR2 SYDVKM. This CDR3 is CASSTGGNNQPQHF. The DNA of the CDR3 is TGTGCCAGCAGCACCGGGGGTAACAATCAGCCCCAGCATTTT.

This clone was counted between two and nine times. J is TRBJ1-2 and V is TRBV7-2, with 8 positions matching TRBD1. This CDR3 is built from 14 residues. Per germline, CDR1 SGHTA and CDR2 FQGNSA. With V trimmed by 3 bases and J by 4 bases, 4 bases remained unmatched. DNA for the CDR3: TGTGCCAGCAGCTTGCAGGGGGCGGGCTATGGCTACACCTTC. Its translation is CASSLQGAGYGYTF.

The V gene is TRBV7-6, the J gene TRBJ2-1; the D gene is possibly TRBD2 (5 bases). Trimming cost V 1 base and J 7 bases, with 11 bases left between them. The CDR3 contains 14 residues. Looked up from germline, CDR1 is SGHVS and CDR2 is FNYEAQ. CDR3 in amino acids: CASSLGGPGNEQFF. In DNA form, the CDR3 reads TGTGCCAGCAGCTTAGGGGGTCCGGGGAATGAGCAGTTCTTC.

The genes are TRBV4-1 and TRBJ2-1, with unresolved D. Germline assignment: CDR1 MGHRA and CDR2 YSYEKL. V shed 1 base and J shed 16 bases, with 14 bases lying between them. The CDR3 runs 12 residues. CDR3 DNA: TGCGCCAGCAGCCAAGTTTCTGAGTCTCGATTCTTC. This gives the protein CASSQVSESRFF.

This clone was counted once. This rearrangement joins TRBV2 to TRBJ1-2, with D unresolved. The CDR3 has 14 amino acids. V was pared by 11 bases and J by 4 bases, with 20 bases between. The germline CDR1 and CDR2 sequences are SNHLY and FYNNEI. CDR3: CAGCIEDGPYGYTF. DNA for the CDR3: TGTGCCGGCTGTATCGAGGACGGCCCCTATGGCTACACCTTC. The entire variable domain, with the rest obtained from reference TRBV2 and TRBJ1-2, is as follows: EPEVTQTPSHQVTQMGQEVILRCVPISNHLYFYWYRQILGQKVEFLVSFYNNEISEKSEIFDDQFSVERPDGSNFTLKIRSTKLEDSAMYFCAGCIEDGPYGYTFGSGTRLTVV.

The chain employs TRBV6-5 and TRBJ2-1, with 10 bases fitting TRBD1. This CDR3 comprises 12 residues. CDR1 and CDR2 (germline): MNHEY, SVGAGI. This CDR3 is CATRDRGNEQFF. CDR3 coding DNA: TGTGCTACCCGGGACAGGGGCAATGAGCAGTTCTTC.

CDR3 sequence: CAWSGAPTFNEQFF. DNA of the CDR3: TGTGCCTGGAGTGGGGCACCGACCTTCAATGAGCAGTTCTTC. The V and J genes are TRBV30 and TRBJ2-1; no clear D gene. With 1 base removed from V and 6 bases from J, the gap between germline ends came to 13 bases. Per germline, CDR1 GTSNPN and CDR2 SVGIG (reference sequence). The CDR3 is 14 amino acids.

The V and J genes are TRBV7-3 and TRBJ2-5; 7 bases align to TRBD1. Germline V gene data show CDR1 as SGHTA and CDR2 as FQGTGA. V was pared by 5 bases and J by 2 bases, with 5 bases of the junction left unmatched. The CDR3 loop spans 14 amino acids. The CDR3 here is CASSPSGQQETQYF. In DNA, the CDR3 is TGTGCCAGCAGCCCCTCGGGACAGCAAGAGACCCAGTACTTC.

The CDR3 region has the DNA TGTGCCAGCAGTCTGGGACAGGGAAGAGGCTACACCTTC. Translating gives CASSLGQGRGYTF. This rearrangement joins TRBV28 to TRBJ1-2; 9 bases are shared with TRBD1. Per germline, CDR1 MDHEN and CDR2 SYDVKM. V trimming: 5 bases; J trimming: 8 bases; junction bases outside the gene matches: 6. The CDR3 totals 13 residues.

This clone appeared once. Here the CDR3 reads CASTSGTGVYEQYF. In DNA, the CDR3 is TGTGCCAGCACCTCGGGGACAGGGGTGTACGAGCAGTACTTC. This chain links TRBV28 with TRBJ2-7; 10 bases match TRBD1. V shed 7 bases, J shed 4 bases, and the junction held 7 bases outside the gene matches. This CDR3 comprises 14 residues. Germline V gives CDR1 MDHEN, CDR2 SYDVKM.

J is TRBJ1-2 and V is TRBV5-1; tentatively, D is TRBD1 (6 bases). V lost 2 bases, J lost 2 bases, and 13 bases lay in between. This CDR3 has 15 residues. Germline-derived CDR1 and CDR2 are SGHRS and YFSETQ. The CDR3 DNA follows: TGCGCCAGCAGCTTCGGTGGGACACAAAACTATGGCTACACCTTC. Translated, it gives CASSFGGTQNYGYTF. The whole variable domain, remainder taken from reference TRBV5-1 and TRBJ1-2, is KAGVTQTPRYLIKTRGQQVTLSCSPISGHRSVSWYQQTPGQGLQFLFEYFSETQRNKGNFPGRFSGRQFSNSRSEMNVSTLELGDSALYLCASSFGGTQNYGYTFGSGTRLTVV.

V is TRBV6-5 and J is TRBJ1-1; possible D gene TRBD1, 5 bases. V was trimmed by 2 bases and J by 5 bases, leaving 12 bases between them. The CDR3 is 14 residues long. The germline gives CDR1 MNHEY, CDR2 SVGAGI. This chain's CDR3 is CASSYKGLLTEAFF. CDR3 coding DNA: TGTGCCAGCAGTTACAAGGGGCTTTTGACTGAAGCTTTCTTT.

This chain joins TRBV5-8 and TRBJ2-5, with D perhaps TRBD2 (6 bases). The CDR3 totals 13 residues. V lost 3 bases to trimming and J lost 3 bases, with 9 bases between them. The germline gives CDR1 SGHTS, CDR2 YDEGEE. The CDR3 DNA reads as TGTGCCAGCAGCTCCGGAGGGGAAGAGACCCAGTACTTC. Translating gives CASSSGGEETQYF.

The V gene is TRBV18, the J gene TRBJ2-4; TRBD2 aligns across 12 bases. Losses at the gene ends were 3 bases for V and 3 bases for J; bases not matched to a gene: 6. The CDR3 extends over 17 amino acids. CDR1 and CDR2 from the germline V gene are KGHSH and LQKENI. The CDR3 DNA reads as TGTGCCAGCTCACCGACACTAGCGGGGGGTATCAAAAACATTCAGTACTTC. Translated: CASSPTLAGGIKNIQYF.

V gene TRBV30 combines with J gene TRBJ1-1, with 8 bases fitting TRBD1. The CDR3 is 17 residues long. Germline-derived CDR1 and CDR2 are GTSNPN and SVGIG (reference sequence). V gave up 1 base and J gave up 11 bases; unmatched junction bases: 21. This CDR3 is CAWSARGGPWTGRFAFF. For the CDR3, the DNA is TGTGCCTGGAGTGCCAGGGGGGGCCCGTGGACAGGGAGGTTTGCTTTCTTT.

This clone was recorded once. The rearrangement uses TRBV28 and TRBJ2-2; TRBD2 is a possible D gene (5 bases). This CDR3 region has 16 residues. Germline values: CDR1 MDHEN, CDR2 SYDVKM. Deletions cut 8 bases from V and 0 bases from J, with 16 bases between. The CDR3 region has the DNA TGTGCCAGCGGACTCTTAGCAGCGGCGAACACCGGGGAGCTGTTTTTT. The encoded protein is CASGLLAAANTGELFF. The complete variable domain, with remaining parts taken from reference TRBV28 and TRBJ2-2, reads DVKVTQSSRYLVKRTGEKVFLECVQDMDHENMFWYRQDPGLGLRLIYFSYDVKMKEKGDIPEGYSVSREKKERFSLILESASTNQTSMYLCASGLLAAANTGELFFGEGSRLTVL.

This chain uses TRBV19 with TRBJ2-1, with D possibly being TRBD2 (5 bases). The V end was cut by 3 bases, the J end by 0 bases, with 15 bases between. Germline V CDR1 and CDR2: LNHDA, SQIVND (reference sequence). This CDR3 has 17 residues. The CDR3 DNA reads as TGTGCCAGTAGTATCGGGATTCTTGTCGGCTCCTACAATGAGCAGTTCTTC. Translating gives CASSIGILVGSYNEQFF. Filled out from reference TRBV19 and TRBJ2-1, the complete variable domain reads DGGITQSPKYLFRKEGQNVTLSCEQNLNHDAMYWYRQDPGQGLRLIYYSQIVNDFQKGDIAEGYSVSREKKESFPLTVTSAQKNPTAFYLCASSIGILVGSYNEQFFGPGTRLTVL.

V usage is TRBV7-9 and J usage is TRBJ2-7; D is perhaps TRBD2 (5 bases). The CDR3 length is 15 residues. V was cut by 5 bases and J by 0 bases, with 14 bases left in between. The V gene's germline CDR1 is SEHNR and CDR2 FQNEAQ (reference sequence). DNA of the CDR3: TGTGCCAGCAGCAGCGGAAGGGAACGCTCCTACGAGCAGTACTTC. Amino acids: CASSSGRERSYEQYF.

The chain is built from TRBV27 and TRBJ2-3; TRBD1 is a possible D gene (6 bases). The germline V and J ends were trimmed by 0 bases and 4 bases, with 14 bases remaining between them. The CDR3 sequence is 16 residues long. Germline CDR1 reads MNHEY; CDR2 reads SMNVEV (reference sequence). The CDR3 region is CASSLSLGAGADTQYF. CDR3 in DNA: TGTGCCAGCAGTTTATCGCTAGGGGCAGGGGCAGATACGCAGTATTTT.

This chain links TRBV29-1 with TRBJ2-2, with D unclear. The germline CDR1 and CDR2 sequences are SQVTM and ANQGSEA. The length of the CDR3 is 12 residues. V lost 1 base and J lost 5, with 5 bases in between. The chain's CDR3 is CSVEGSTGELFF. For the CDR3, the DNA is TGCAGCGTTGAAGGGTCGACCGGGGAGCTGTTTTTT.

This clone appeared once. The chain is built from TRBV7-6 and TRBJ2-3, with TRBD2 matching 13 bases. The V gene end was trimmed by 3 bases and the J gene end by 6 bases; junction bases not matched to a gene: 3. The germline gives CDR1 SGHVS, CDR2 FNYEAQ. The CDR3 extends over 15 amino acids. CDR3 in DNA: TGTGCCAGCAGCTTGGGACTAGCGGGGATGGATACGCAGTATTTT. Encoded protein: CASSLGLAGMDTQYF.

Sample share makes this clone medium-sized. The chain combines TRBV21-1 with TRBJ1-1; no DNA check was done on the table's D call, TRBD1. TRBV21-1 is a listed pseudogene. The CDR3 is made up of 13 amino acids. The CDR3 nucleotides are TGTGCCAGCCTTAGCTACAGGGGGCCGGAAGCTTTCTTT. It yields the protein CASLSYRGPEAFF.

The chain has TRBV7-8 and TRBJ2-5; 9 nucleotides agree with TRBD2. The tail of the sequence fits TRBJ2-7 better, so the J call may be wrong. Germline CDR1 reads SGHVS; CDR2 reads FQNEAQ. CDR3 size: 15 residues. The DNA of the CDR3 is TGTGCCAGCAAATCGGTGGCTAGCGGGATTGGCGAGCAGTACTTC. Amino acid sequence: CASKSVASGIGEQYF.